This note documents a single T cell receptor (beta chain) sequence. Its antigen target is currently unknown. No base qualities exist here, and no much larger clone lies one base off it. This entry comes from a study of shared clonotypes between healthy human individuals (dated by TCRdb to about 2020). About the study as a whole: The cohort included a few men and two women between 18 and 49 years of age. For each donor, CD4 naive and CD4 memory were each given three plates, CD8 naive was given two plates, and CD8 memory was given one plate. To estimate repertoire size and how much clonotype sharing occurs between individuals, the study deeply sequenced the blood TCR repertoires of roughly 5 healthy adults. To increase sequencing depth and limit assay-specific biases, TCR repertoire library preparation and sequencing were carried out by different laboratories using diverse techniques. Per donor, leukapheresis produced somewhere between about 0.9 and 10 billion PBMCs.

Using the deep immunoSEQ assay, TCR CDR3 regions were amplified from genomic DNA by multiplex PCR. Extracted genomic DNA from each cell subset was spread evenly across all wells of several immunoSEQ 96-well plates, with each plate serving as a replicate. For sorted subsets, each replicate PCR was loaded with roughly 0.2 ug genomic DNA, equivalent to approximately 27,000 T cell genomes. Purified libraries were quantified with a Qubit 3.0 fluorometer, sized on a Bioanalyzer 2100, and re-quantified with the KAPA Library Quantification kit. A separate single-read 150-cycle Illumina NextSeq 550 flow cell was used to sequence each immunoSEQ 96-well plate. In the original analysis: The immunoSEQ output contained only junctional sequences without quality scores, so filtering could not match that applied to full-length reads. Sequences were annotated with PyIR, a Python wrapper for IgBLAST v1.9, and V/J genes and CDR3 were assigned using IMGT germline references. Any read was removed if the V/J assignment was weak (E-value above 1e-6), the CDR3 was missing, or the read contained stop codons, out-of-frame junctions, or ambiguous translated residues. V3J clonotypes were defined by identical inferred V gene, J gene, and CDR3 amino acid sequence. The percentage overlap between two repertoires was calculated by dividing the number of shared unique clonotypes by the size of the smaller repertoire. RTK rarefaction, the Chao1 estimator, and Recon v2.1 estimates of unobserved clonotypes were used to assess repertoire richness. Generation probabilities for all TCRbeta clonotypes obtained by the gDNA method from a handful of donors were computed using OLGA. This is the immuneACCESS table as TCRdb keeps it, with only in-frame sequences that have V and J called. A part of the clones is gone; compared with another copy, unresolved V genes explain less than half, and the rest is unexplained. The DNA was the basis for D and trimming; V, J and clone size are from that table. This sample holds about 1 million clones; around 76% were observed only once. The leading ten clones occupy roughly 1.4% of the sample.

Relative to germline, V is 0 bases shorter and J is 9 bases shorter, with 10 bases between their ends. Counted from cysteine to phenylalanine, this CDR3 has 13 amino acids. The CDR3 DNA has 39 bases and is translated from base 1. The germline V gene gives CDR1 as SGHTS and CDR2 as YDEGEE. Healthy HIV-negative adults with no recently reported acute infections or vaccinations were included as donors. Only Caucasian adults living in Nashville, Tennessee, USA were represented among the donors. Magnetic negative selection was used to enrich CD4+ T cells, after which naive cells were positively selected on CD45RA and the negative fraction became the memory subset. Blood was obtained by leukapheresis, after which PBMCs were separated by Ficoll-Histopaque density gradient centrifugation and cryopreserved in liquid nitrogen vapor phase. Purity and quantity of every magnetically sorted T cell population were checked by analytical flow cytometry. Genomic DNA was isolated from each sorted fraction and quantified by UV absorbance on a Nanodrop 2000c.

Study-level results and caveats: Naive subsets generally had larger estimated clonotype richness than memory subsets did. Higher generation probabilities were observed for clonotypes shared by all four sorted-subset donors than for non-shared clonotypes. When several donors were compared, the shared fraction of clonotypes was about 5% for naive CD4, around 3.5% for naive CD8, 2% to 2.5% for memory CD4, and under 0.5% for memory CD8. Because the study included only a small number of donors, the genetic and exposure-history diversity represented was limited. Only blood was sampled, and tissue TCR repertoires likely differ from those in blood. Even with the large sequencing depth, rarefaction of the sorted-subset datasets indicated that sequencing was incomplete. Pairwise subsampling indicated that sequencing depth was expected to affect the degree of clonotype sharing among donors.

The sequencing sample was made of memory CD4+ T cells sorted from blood. Explained via the paper, the cell subset or site label denotes: CD45RA-negative fraction. Recombination linked TRBV5-8 to TRBJ1-5; the D gene remains uncertain. The receptor was isolated from a man aged 18 to 29 in good health. The CDR3 in this case is CASSLGTGPPQHF. The base sequence is TGTGCCAGCAGCTTGGGCACCGGACCGCCCCAGCATTTT.